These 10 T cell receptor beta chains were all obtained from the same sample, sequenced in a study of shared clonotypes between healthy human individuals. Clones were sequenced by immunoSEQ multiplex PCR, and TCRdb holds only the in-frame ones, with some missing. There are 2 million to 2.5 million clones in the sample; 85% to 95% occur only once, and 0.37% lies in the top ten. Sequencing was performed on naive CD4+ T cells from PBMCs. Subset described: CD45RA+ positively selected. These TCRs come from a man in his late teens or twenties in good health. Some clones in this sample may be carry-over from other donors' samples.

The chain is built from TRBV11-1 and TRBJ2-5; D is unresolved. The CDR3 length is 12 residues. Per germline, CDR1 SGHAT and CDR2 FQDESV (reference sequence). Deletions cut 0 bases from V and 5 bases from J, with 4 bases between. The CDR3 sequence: CASSLAPETQYF. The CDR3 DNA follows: TGTGCCAGCAGCTTAGCGCCTGAGACCCAGTACTTC.

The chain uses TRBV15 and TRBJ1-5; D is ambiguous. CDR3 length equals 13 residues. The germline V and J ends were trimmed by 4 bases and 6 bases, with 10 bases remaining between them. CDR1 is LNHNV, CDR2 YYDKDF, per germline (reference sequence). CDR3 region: CATSISVRQPQHF. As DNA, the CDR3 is TGTGCCACCAGCATAAGTGTTCGTCAGCCCCAGCATTTT.

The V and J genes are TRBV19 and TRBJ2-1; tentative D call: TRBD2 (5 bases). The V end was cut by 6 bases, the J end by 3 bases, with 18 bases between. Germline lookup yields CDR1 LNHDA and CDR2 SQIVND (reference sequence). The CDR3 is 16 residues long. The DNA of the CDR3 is TGTGCCAGTAGCTCCCGGTGGGAGCGGATCTACAATGAGCAGTTCTTC. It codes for CASSSRWERIYNEQFF.

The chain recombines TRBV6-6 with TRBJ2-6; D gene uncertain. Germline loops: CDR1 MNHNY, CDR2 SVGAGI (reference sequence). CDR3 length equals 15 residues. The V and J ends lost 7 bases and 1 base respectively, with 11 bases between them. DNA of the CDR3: TGTGCCAGCACGCGGCTAAATTCTGGGGCCAACGTCCTGACTTTC. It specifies CASTRLNSGANVLTF.

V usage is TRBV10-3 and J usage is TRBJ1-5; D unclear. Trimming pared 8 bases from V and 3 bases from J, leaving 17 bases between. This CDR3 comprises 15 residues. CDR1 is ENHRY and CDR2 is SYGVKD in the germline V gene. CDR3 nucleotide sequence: TGTGCCATCTCGTCGGCTAGGCAGTTCAATCAGCCCCAGCATTTT. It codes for CAISSARQFNQPQHF.

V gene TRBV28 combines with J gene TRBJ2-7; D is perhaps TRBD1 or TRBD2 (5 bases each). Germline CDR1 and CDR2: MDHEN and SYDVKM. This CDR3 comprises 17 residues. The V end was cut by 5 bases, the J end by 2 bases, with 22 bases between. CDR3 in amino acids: CASSIYGGWQAAYEQYF. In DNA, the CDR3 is TGTGCCAGCAGTATTTATGGGGGTTGGCAGGCGGCCTACGAGCAGTACTTC.

CDR3 loop: CAWTLKAGGAYEQYF. CDR3 DNA sequence: TGTGCCTGGACCCTGAAGGCGGGAGGTGCCTACGAGCAGTACTTC. The rearrangement uses TRBV30 and TRBJ2-7; 8 nucleotides match TRBD2. Germline V gives CDR1 GTSNPN, CDR2 SVGIG (reference sequence). The CDR3 covers 15 residues. V was clipped by 4 bases and J by 2 bases; unmatched bases: 10.

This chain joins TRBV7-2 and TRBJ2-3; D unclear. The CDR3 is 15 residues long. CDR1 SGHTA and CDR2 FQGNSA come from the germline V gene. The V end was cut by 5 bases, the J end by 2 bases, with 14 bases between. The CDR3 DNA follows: TGTGCCAGCAGCGTCCGGGCGGACGCCACAGATACGCAGTATTTT. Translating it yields CASSVRADATDTQYF.

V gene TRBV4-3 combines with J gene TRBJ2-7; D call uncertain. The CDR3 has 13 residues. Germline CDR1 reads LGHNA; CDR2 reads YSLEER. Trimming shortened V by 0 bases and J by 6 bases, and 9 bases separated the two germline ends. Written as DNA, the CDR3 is TGCGCCAGCAGCCAAGATGGCCCAGGCGAGCAGTACTTC. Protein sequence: CASSQDGPGEQYF.

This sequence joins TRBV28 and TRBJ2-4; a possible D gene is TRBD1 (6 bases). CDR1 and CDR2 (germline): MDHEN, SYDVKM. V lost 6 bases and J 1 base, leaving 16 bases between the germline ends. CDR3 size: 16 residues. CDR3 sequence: CASSSGTLKAKNIQYF. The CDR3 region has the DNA TGTGCCAGCAGCTCCGGGACACTTAAGGCCAAAAACATTCAGTACTTC.